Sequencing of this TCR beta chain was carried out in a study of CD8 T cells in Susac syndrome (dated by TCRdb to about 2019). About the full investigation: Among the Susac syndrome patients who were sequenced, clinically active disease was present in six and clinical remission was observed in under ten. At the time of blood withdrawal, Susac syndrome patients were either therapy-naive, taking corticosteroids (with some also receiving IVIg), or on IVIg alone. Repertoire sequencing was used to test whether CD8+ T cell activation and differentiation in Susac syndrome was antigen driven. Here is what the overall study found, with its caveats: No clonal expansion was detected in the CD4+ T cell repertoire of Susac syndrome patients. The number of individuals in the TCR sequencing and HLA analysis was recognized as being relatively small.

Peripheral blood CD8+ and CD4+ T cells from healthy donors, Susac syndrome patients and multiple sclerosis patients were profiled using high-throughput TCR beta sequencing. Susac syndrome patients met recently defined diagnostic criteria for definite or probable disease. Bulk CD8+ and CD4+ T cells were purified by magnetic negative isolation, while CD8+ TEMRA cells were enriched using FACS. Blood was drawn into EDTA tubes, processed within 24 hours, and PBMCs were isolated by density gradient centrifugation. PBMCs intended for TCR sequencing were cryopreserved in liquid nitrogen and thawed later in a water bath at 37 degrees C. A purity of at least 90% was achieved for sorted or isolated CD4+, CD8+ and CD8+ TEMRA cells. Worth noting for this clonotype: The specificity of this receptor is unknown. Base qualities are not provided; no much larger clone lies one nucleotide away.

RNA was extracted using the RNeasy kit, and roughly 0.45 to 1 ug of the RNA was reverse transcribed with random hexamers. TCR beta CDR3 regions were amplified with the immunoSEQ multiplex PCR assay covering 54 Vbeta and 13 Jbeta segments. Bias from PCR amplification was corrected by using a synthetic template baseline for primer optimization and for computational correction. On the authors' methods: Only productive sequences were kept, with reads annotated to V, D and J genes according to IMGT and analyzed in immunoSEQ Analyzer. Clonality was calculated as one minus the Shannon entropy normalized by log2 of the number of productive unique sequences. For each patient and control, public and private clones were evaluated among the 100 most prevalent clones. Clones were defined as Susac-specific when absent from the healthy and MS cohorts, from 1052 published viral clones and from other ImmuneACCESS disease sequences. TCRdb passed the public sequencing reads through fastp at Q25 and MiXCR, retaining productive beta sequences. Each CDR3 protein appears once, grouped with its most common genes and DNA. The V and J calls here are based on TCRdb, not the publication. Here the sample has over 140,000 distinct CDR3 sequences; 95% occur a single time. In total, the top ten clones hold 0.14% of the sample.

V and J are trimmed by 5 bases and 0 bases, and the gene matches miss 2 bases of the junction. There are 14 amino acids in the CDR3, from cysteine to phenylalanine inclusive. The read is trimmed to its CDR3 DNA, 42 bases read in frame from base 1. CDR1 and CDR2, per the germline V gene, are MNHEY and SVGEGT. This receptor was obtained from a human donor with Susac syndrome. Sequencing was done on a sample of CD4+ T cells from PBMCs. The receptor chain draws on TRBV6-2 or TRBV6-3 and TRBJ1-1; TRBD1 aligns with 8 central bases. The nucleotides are TGTGCCAGCAGTGCAGGGGGCCTGAACACTGAAGCTTTCTTT. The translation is CASSAGGLNTEAFF.